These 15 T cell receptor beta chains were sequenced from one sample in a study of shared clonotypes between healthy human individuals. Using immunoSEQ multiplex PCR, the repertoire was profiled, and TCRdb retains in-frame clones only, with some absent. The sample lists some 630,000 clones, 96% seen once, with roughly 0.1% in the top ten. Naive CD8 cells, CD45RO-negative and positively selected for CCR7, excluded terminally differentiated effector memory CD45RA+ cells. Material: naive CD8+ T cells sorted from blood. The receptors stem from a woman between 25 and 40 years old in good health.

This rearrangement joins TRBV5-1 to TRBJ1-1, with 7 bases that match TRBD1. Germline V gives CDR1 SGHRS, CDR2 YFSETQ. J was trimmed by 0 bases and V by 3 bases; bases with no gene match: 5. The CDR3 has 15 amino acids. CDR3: CASSSHRGLNTEAFF. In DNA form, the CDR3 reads TGCGCCAGCAGCTCCCACAGGGGACTGAACACTGAAGCTTTCTTT.

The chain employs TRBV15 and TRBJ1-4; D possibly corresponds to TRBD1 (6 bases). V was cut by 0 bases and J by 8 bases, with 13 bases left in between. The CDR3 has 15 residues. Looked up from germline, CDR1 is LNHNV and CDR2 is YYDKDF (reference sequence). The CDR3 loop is CATSRDRTASEKLFF. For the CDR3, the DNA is TGTGCCACCAGCAGAGATAGGACAGCCAGCGAAAAACTGTTTTTT.

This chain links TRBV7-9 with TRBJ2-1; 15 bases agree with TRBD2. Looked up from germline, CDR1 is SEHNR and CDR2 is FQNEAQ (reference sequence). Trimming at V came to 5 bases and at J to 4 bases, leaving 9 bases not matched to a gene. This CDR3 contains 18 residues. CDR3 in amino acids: CASSPGTSGRLRYNEQFF. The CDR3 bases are TGTGCCAGCAGCCCGGGGACTAGCGGGAGGCTGAGGTACAATGAGCAGTTCTTC.

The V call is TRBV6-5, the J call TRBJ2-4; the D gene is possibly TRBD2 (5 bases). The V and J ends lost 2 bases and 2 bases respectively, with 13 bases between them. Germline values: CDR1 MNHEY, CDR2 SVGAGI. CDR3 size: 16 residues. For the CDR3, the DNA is TGTGCCAGCAGTTACACGTGGGAGAGGACCAAAAACATTCAGTACTTC. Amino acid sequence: CASSYTWERTKNIQYF.

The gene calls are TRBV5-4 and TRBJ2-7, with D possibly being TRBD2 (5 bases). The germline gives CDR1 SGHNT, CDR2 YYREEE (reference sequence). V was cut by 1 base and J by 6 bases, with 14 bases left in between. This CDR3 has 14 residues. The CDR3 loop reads CASSLMGAELEQYF. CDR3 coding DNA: TGTGCCAGCAGCTTGATGGGAGCAGAACTCGAGCAGTACTTC.

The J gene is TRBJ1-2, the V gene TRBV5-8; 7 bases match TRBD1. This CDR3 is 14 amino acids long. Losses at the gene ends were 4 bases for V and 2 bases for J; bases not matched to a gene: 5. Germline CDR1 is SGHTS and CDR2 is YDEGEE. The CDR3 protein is CASSPGTANYGYTF. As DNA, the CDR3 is TGTGCCAGCAGCCCCGGGACAGCGAACTATGGCTACACCTTC.

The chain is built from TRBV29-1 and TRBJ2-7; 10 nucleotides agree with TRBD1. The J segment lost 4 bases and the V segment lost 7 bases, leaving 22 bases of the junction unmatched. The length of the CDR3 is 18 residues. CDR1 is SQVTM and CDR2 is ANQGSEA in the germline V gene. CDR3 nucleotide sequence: TGCAGCGCTGGGCCCGAGGGACAGGGGCCAGCGGGGGCGTACGAGCAGTACTTC. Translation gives CSAGPEGQGPAGAYEQYF.

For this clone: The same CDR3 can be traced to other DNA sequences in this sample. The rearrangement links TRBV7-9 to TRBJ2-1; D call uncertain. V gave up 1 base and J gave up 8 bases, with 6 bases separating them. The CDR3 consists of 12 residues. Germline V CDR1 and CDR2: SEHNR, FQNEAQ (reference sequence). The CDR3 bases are TGTGCCAGCAGCTTAGTCTCGGATGAGCAGTTCTTC. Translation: CASSLVSDEQFF.

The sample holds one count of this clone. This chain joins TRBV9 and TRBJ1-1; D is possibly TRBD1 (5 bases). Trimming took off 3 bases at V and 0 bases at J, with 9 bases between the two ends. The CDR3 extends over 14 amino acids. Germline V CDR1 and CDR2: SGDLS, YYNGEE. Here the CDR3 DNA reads TGTGCCAGCAGCGCAGGACACCTGAACACTGAAGCTTTCTTT. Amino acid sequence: CASSAGHLNTEAFF. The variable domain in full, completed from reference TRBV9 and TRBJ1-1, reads DSGVTQTPKHLITATGQRVTLRCSPRSGDLSVYWYQQSLDQGLQFLIQYYNGEERAKGNILERFSAQQFPDLHSELNLSSLELGDSALYFCASSAGHLNTEAFFGQGTRLTVV.

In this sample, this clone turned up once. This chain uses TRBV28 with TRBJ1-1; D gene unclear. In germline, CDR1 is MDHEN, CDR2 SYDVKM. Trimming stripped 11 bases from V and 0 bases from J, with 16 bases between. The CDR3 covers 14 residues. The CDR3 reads CAVRDGPMNTEAFF. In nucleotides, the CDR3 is TGTGCCGTTCGCGACGGACCCATGAACACTGAAGCTTTCTTT.

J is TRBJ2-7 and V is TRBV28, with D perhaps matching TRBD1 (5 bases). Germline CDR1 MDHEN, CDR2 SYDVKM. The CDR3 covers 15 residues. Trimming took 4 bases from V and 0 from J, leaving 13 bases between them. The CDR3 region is CASSSAVTDSYEQYF. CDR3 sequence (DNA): TGTGCCAGCAGTTCCGCCGTGACAGACTCCTACGAGCAGTACTTC.

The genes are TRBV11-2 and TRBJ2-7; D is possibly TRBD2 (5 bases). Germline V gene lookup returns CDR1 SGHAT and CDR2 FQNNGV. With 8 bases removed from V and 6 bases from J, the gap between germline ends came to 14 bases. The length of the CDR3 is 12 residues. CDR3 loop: CASGRDESEQYF. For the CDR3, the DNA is TGTGCCAGCGGCCGGGATGAGTCCGAGCAGTACTTC.

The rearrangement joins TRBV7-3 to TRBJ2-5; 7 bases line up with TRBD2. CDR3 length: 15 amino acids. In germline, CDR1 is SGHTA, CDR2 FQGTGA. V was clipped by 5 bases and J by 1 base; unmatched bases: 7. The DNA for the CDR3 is TGTGCCAGCAGCCCAAATCTAGCGGCCCAAGAGACCCAGTACTTC. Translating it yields CASSPNLAAQETQYF.

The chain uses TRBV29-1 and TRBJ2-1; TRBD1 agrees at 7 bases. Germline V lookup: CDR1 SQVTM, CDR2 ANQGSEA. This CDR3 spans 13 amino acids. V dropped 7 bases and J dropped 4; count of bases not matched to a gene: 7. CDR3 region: CSAHRDSYNEQFF. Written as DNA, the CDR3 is TGCAGCGCCCACCGGGACAGTTACAATGAGCAGTTCTTC.

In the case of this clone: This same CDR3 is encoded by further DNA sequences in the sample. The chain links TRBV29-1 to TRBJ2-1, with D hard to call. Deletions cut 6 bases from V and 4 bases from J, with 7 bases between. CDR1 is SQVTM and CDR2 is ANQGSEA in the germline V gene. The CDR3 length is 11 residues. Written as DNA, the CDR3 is TGCAGCGTGGGTGTATACAATGAGCAGTTCTTC. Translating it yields CSVGVYNEQFF.